The TCR beta chain described here comes from a study of blood T cell repertoires in COVID-19. Whole-study context: Material from acute and convalescent COVID-19 was sourced from the United States, Italy and Spain. PBMCs, B-cell-depleted T cells, or T cells were the source of the cDNA or gDNA that made up the material.

From germline, CDR1 is SGDLS and CDR2 YYNGEE. The ends were cut back, 0 bases at V and 7 bases at J, with 10 bases in the middle. This CDR3 region has 13 residues. As originally analysed: By means of reference gene primer amplification, nucleated cell counts were estimated. Libraries were prepared by immunoSEQ multiplex PCR; TCRdb keeps only in-frame clonotypes and omits some of them. V, J and clone size reflect that table, while D and trimming were determined from the DNA. The data contain 100,000 to 110,000 clones, 90% to 95% of them seen just once; the ten biggest clones take up 2% to 2.5%. This TCR was sampled from a man aged 45 to 65 with active COVID-19. The sequenced sample was peripheral blood. V usage is TRBV9 and J usage is TRBJ1-2, with D possibly being TRBD1 (5 bases). The DNA for the CDR3 is TGTGCCAGCAGCGTAGGGGGCCTAAGTGGCTACACCTTC. This encodes CASSVGGLSGYTF.